These 29 T cell receptor beta chains originate from one sample sequenced in a study of human thymus T cells. Thymic tissue was derived from resections collected during corrective heart surgery. Assay: immunoSEQ multiplex PCR; the TCRdb copy retains only in-frame clones and omits some. The sample shows about 78,000 clones, 90% to 97% of them seen only once. Sequences were obtained from thymus tissue. These receptors originate from a boy younger than two with a congenital heart defect but otherwise immunologically healthy.

V and J are TRBV6-4 and TRBJ2-5, with D perhaps TRBD1 (6 bases). Trimming removed 7 bases from V and 5 bases from J, with 20 bases in between. CDR1 is MRHNA, CDR2 SNTAGT, per germline. This CDR3 contains 15 residues. The DNA of the CDR3 is TGTGCCAGCACCAGACCGGGACCAGGGGAGGAGACCCAGTACTTC. It specifies CASTRPGPGEETQYF.

This sequence joins TRBV4-2 and TRBJ2-1, with D unresolved. Germline loops: CDR1 LGHNA, CDR2 YNFKEQ. The CDR3 totals 18 residues. V was trimmed by 0 bases and J by 0 bases, leaving 15 bases between them. Here the CDR3 DNA reads TGTGCCAGCAGCCAAGATAAGCCCTCGAGGTACTCCTACAATGAGCAGTTCTTC. Protein sequence: CASSQDKPSRYSYNEQFF.

This clone has more than one count but fewer than ten. The chain couples TRBV2 to TRBJ1-2; D perhaps matches TRBD1 (5 bases). The CDR3 runs to 12 residues. Trimming cost V 10 bases and J 4 bases, with 13 bases left between them. Germline CDR1 and CDR2: SNHLY and FYNNEI. CDR3 DNA sequence: TGTGCCACGGCAAGACAGAGCTATGGCTACACCTTC. Its protein product is CATARQSYGYTF.

The gene calls are TRBV7-3 and TRBJ2-3, with D uncertain. The CDR3 sequence is 15 residues long. Germline CDR1 is SGHTA and CDR2 is FQGTGA. Deletions cut 1 base from V and 2 bases from J, with 10 bases between. CDR3 sequence: CASSLSSRATDTQYF. DNA for the CDR3: TGTGCCAGCAGCTTAAGCAGTCGGGCCACAGATACGCAGTATTTT.

The gene calls are TRBV9 and TRBJ1-1; D is undetermined. The CDR3 spans 16 residues. The V gene's germline CDR1 is SGDLS and CDR2 YYNGEE. Trimming took 4 bases from V and 7 from J, leaving 23 bases between them. CDR3 sequence reads: CASSPQRGVPPFEAFF. The DNA of the CDR3 is TGTGCCAGCAGCCCACAGCGTGGGGTACCACCTTTTGAAGCTTTCTTT.

The gene calls are TRBV6-5 and TRBJ2-7, with D unclear. CDR1 and CDR2 from the germline V gene are MNHEY and SVGAGI. This CDR3 has 15 residues. The V end was cut by 6 bases, the J end by 6 bases, with 21 bases between. CDR3 in amino acids: CASSPERLPIGEQYF. Written as DNA, the CDR3 is TGTGCCAGCAGCCCGGAGAGGCTACCGATCGGCGAGCAGTACTTC.

The chain is built from TRBV27 and TRBJ2-7, with TRBD2 as a possible D gene (6 bases). The CDR3 extends over 16 amino acids. The germline V and J ends were trimmed by 3 bases and 1 base, with 16 bases remaining between them. Per germline, CDR1 MNHEY and CDR2 SMNVEV (reference sequence). This CDR3 reads CASSFSSGAGSYEQYF. CDR3 bases: TGTGCCAGCAGTTTTAGTTCGGGAGCAGGGTCCTACGAGCAGTACTTC.

This chain links TRBV4-1 with TRBJ2-7; 7 nucleotides line up with TRBD1. J gave up 0 bases and V 0 bases, and 5 bases lay outside the gene matches. The CDR3 runs 16 residues. Per germline, CDR1 MGHRA and CDR2 YSYEKL. In nucleotides, the CDR3 is TGCGCCAGCAGCCAAGAGGACAGGCGGAGCTCCTACGAGCAGTACTTC. As protein: CASSQEDRRSSYEQYF.

This clone was recorded once. The V call is TRBV5-1, the J call TRBJ1-1, with D maybe TRBD1 (6 bases). The CDR3 loop spans 16 amino acids. The V and J ends lost 0 bases and 3 bases respectively, with 15 bases between them. The germline V gene has CDR1 SGHRS and CDR2 YFSETQ. The DNA of the CDR3 is TGCGCCAGCAGCTTGGCCGTCGGGGGGCTGGACACTGAAGCTTTCTTT. Amino acid sequence: CASSLAVGGLDTEAFF.

The V call is TRBV29-1, the J call TRBJ2-4, with TRBD1 identical over 10 bases. The CDR3 is 16 residues long. Germline V gene sequence: CDR1 SQVTM, CDR2 ANQGSEA. After removal of 6 bases from V and 0 bases from J, the junction contained 8 bases not matched to a gene. This CDR3 is CSVRTGGGVAKNIQYF. The CDR3 DNA follows: TGCAGCGTGCGGACAGGGGGAGGGGTAGCCAAAAACATTCAGTACTTC. The complete variable domain, with remaining parts taken from reference TRBV29-1 and TRBJ2-4, reads SAVISQKPSRDICQRGTSLTIQCQVDSQVTMMFWYRQQPGQSLTLIATANQGSEATYESGFVIDKFPISRPNLTFSTLTVSNMSPEDSSIYLCSVRTGGGVAKNIQYFGAGTRLSVL.

This rearrangement joins TRBV11-2 to TRBJ2-7, with D perhaps TRBD2 (6 bases). Germline V gene data show CDR1 as SGHAT and CDR2 as FQNNGV. V was clipped by 1 base and J by 2 bases, with 9 bases between them. This CDR3 has 14 residues. Written as DNA, the CDR3 is TGTGCCAGCAGCTTAGCGGGGGTGGCCTACGAGCAGTACTTC. This sequence encodes CASSLAGVAYEQYF.

The rearrangement joins TRBV7-9 to TRBJ2-5; 7 bases map to TRBD2. The tail of the sequence fits TRBJ2-7 better, so the J call may be wrong. The V gene's germline CDR1 is SEHNR and CDR2 FQNEAQ (reference sequence). The CDR3 totals 15 residues. The CDR3 is CASSLKGGSPYEQYF. The CDR3 DNA sequence: TGTGCCAGCAGCTTAAAGGGAGGGAGTCCCTACGAGCAGTACTTC.

CDR3 sequence: CASSPNSTRGRWPEAFF. The DNA for the CDR3 is TGTGCCAGCTCTCCTAACTCAACACGGGGGAGGTGGCCTGAAGCTTTCTTT. The chain uses TRBV18 and TRBJ1-1; possible D gene TRBD1, 5 bases. The CDR3 consists of 17 residues. V was shortened by 6 bases and J by 6 bases, with 26 bases between the two germline ends. The germline gives CDR1 KGHSH, CDR2 LQKENI.

This sequence joins TRBV18 and TRBJ1-1, with D possibly matching TRBD1 (5 bases). The CDR3 runs 16 residues. The V and J ends lost 0 bases and 2 bases respectively, with 13 bases between them. Germline values: CDR1 KGHSH, CDR2 LQKENI. CDR3 DNA: TGTGCCAGCTCACCACCGAAAGACAGATTCAACACTGAAGCTTTCTTT. This gives the protein CASSPPKDRFNTEAFF. Filled out from reference TRBV18 and TRBJ1-1, the complete variable domain reads NAGVMQNPRHLVRRRGQEARLRCSPMKGHSHVYWYRQLPEEGLKFMVYLQKENIIDESGMPKERFSAEFPKEGPSILRIQQVVRGDSAAYFCASSPPKDRFNTEAFFGQGTRLTVV.

CDR3 protein: CASSHIHSRTALSYEQYF. The CDR3 DNA reads as TGTGCCAGCTCACATATTCACAGTAGGACAGCCCTCTCCTACGAGCAGTACTTC. This sequence joins TRBV18 and TRBJ2-7, with D maybe TRBD1 (6 bases). The CDR3 sequence is 18 residues long. The V and J ends lost 4 bases and 0 bases respectively, with 22 bases between them. Germline CDR1 and CDR2: KGHSH and LQKENI.

The chain is built from TRBV28 and TRBJ2-1; a weak D match, TRBD1 (6 bases). Between the trimmed V and J ends, which lost 3 bases and 4 bases, there was a span of 10 bases. The CDR3 is made up of 14 amino acids. Germline lookup yields CDR1 MDHEN and CDR2 SYDVKM. The DNA of the CDR3 is TGTGCCAGCAGTTTGGGAAGGGGGTACAATGAGCAGTTCTTC. It codes for CASSLGRGYNEQFF.

This chain connects TRBV6-1 to TRBJ1-5; maybe TRBD1 (5 bases). Deletions cut 1 base from V and 0 bases from J, with 25 bases between. Per the germline V gene, CDR1 is MNHNS and CDR2 is SASEGT. There are 21 residues in the CDR3. CDR3 sequence: CASSEGAVGTPNNYSNQPQHF. In DNA, the CDR3 is TGTGCCAGCAGTGAAGGGGCCGTGGGGACTCCTAATAATTATAGCAATCAGCCCCAGCATTTT.

A few counts support this clone. The V and J genes are TRBV5-4 and TRBJ2-7, with 10 nucleotides matching TRBD1. The CDR3 consists of 16 residues. V lost 0 bases, J lost 7 bases, and 10 bases stayed unmatched. Germline CDR1 is SGHNT and CDR2 is YYREEE (reference sequence). Written as DNA, the CDR3 is TGTGCCAGCAGCTTGGCCCCGGGACAGGGGCAGAGGGAGCAGTACTTC. Its translation is CASSLAPGQGQREQYF.

The CDR3 sequence: CASSQDLTYSNQPQHF. The CDR3 DNA is TGCGCCAGCAGCCAAGATTTGACGTATAGCAATCAGCCCCAGCATTTT. V and J are TRBV4-3 and TRBJ1-5, with unresolved D. CDR3 length: 16 residues. The germline V and J ends were trimmed by 0 bases and 0 bases, with 9 bases remaining between them. Germline CDR1 and CDR2: LGHNA and YSLEER.

This chain connects TRBV7-9 to TRBJ2-5, with 11 bases fitting TRBD2. Germline CDR1 SEHNR, CDR2 FQNEAQ (reference sequence). The CDR3 sequence is 16 residues long. The ends lost 5 bases at V and 3 bases at J; junction bases unmatched: 8. The CDR3 region is CASSQTSGRAEETQYF. The CDR3 nucleotides are TGTGCCAGCAGCCAAACTAGCGGGAGAGCCGAAGAGACCCAGTACTTC. The variable domain in full, completed from reference TRBV7-9 and TRBJ2-5, reads DTGVSQNPRHKITKRGQNVTFRCDPISEHNRLYWYRQTLGQGPEFLTYFQNEAQLEKSRLLSDRFSAERPKGSFSTLEIQRTEQGDSAMYLCASSQTSGRAEETQYFGPGTRLLVL.

J is TRBJ2-1 and V is TRBV28; D may match TRBD1 or TRBD2 (5 bases each). Looked up from germline, CDR1 is MDHEN and CDR2 is SYDVKM. V lost 2 bases to trimming and J lost 8 bases, with 10 bases between them. This CDR3 is 13 amino acids long. The CDR3 sequence is CASSLGGIDEQFF. CDR3 nucleotide sequence: TGTGCCAGCAGTTTAGGGGGTATCGATGAGCAGTTCTTC.

The table lists this clone with a count of one. The chain has TRBV28 and TRBJ2-5, with 11 positions matching TRBD2. Unmatched junction bases numbered 6, after V lost 5 bases and J lost 4 bases. This CDR3 is 15 amino acids long. Germline loops: CDR1 MDHEN, CDR2 SYDVKM. CDR3 sequence reads: CASSHTSGSRETQYF. The DNA of the CDR3 is TGTGCCAGCAGTCACACTAGCGGGAGTCGAGAGACCCAGTACTTC.

The gene calls are TRBV27 and TRBJ1-1; 7 positions agree with TRBD1. The germline CDR1 and CDR2 sequences are MNHEY and SMNVEV (reference sequence). Losses at the gene ends were 1 base for V and 5 bases for J; bases not matched to a gene: 22. The CDR3 sequence is 20 residues long. CDR3 sequence: CASSLFSKFQGESKGTEAFF. The CDR3 DNA sequence: TGTGCCAGCAGTTTATTCTCGAAGTTTCAGGGGGAAAGTAAAGGGACTGAAGCTTTCTTT.

This chain links TRBV11-3 with TRBJ2-3; TRBD2 aligns across 9 bases. The CDR3 extends over 17 amino acids. Germline V CDR1 and CDR2: SGHNT, YENEEA. The V gene end was trimmed by 5 bases and the J gene end by 2 bases; junction bases not matched to a gene: 11. The CDR3: CASSPLAGARPTDTQYF. The CDR3 DNA reads as TGTGCCAGCAGCCCGTTAGCGGGAGCCCGGCCCACAGATACGCAGTATTTT.

The J gene is TRBJ2-5, the V gene TRBV7-9; D not resolved. The CDR3 is 12 residues long. The germline V and J ends were trimmed by 5 bases and 4 bases, with 8 bases remaining between them. Looked up from germline, CDR1 is SEHNR and CDR2 is FQNEAQ (reference sequence). The CDR3, as DNA: TGTGCCAGCAGCCACCTCGGAGAGACCCAGTACTTC. It specifies CASSHLGETQYF.

This clone has only one observation. This chain uses TRBV15 with TRBJ2-3; possibly TRBD2 for D (7 bases). Trimming shortened V by 6 bases and J by 0 bases, and 19 bases separated the two germline ends. The CDR3 has 17 residues. Germline V gives CDR1 LNHNV, CDR2 YYDKDF (reference sequence). The CDR3 DNA reads as TGTGCCACCAGGAGTAGAGTGCGGGGGCGAAGCACAGATACGCAGTATTTT. It codes for CATRSRVRGRSTDTQYF. Full variable domain (outside the CDR3, taken from reference TRBV15 and TRBJ2-3): DAMVIQNPRYQVTQFGKPVTLSCSQTLNHNVMYWYQQKSSQAPKLLFHYYDKDFNNEADTPDNFQSRRPNTSFCFLDIRSPGLGDTAMYLCATRSRVRGRSTDTQYFGPGTRLTVL.

The chain combines TRBV2 with TRBJ1-1; D is possibly TRBD1 (5 bases). The CDR3 spans 15 residues. CDR1 is SNHLY, CDR2 FYNNEI, per germline. V gave up 6 bases and J gave up 4 bases, with 18 bases separating them. CDR3 loop: CASRNRQNVSTEAFF. In DNA, the CDR3 is TGTGCCAGCAGGAACAGGCAAAATGTTAGCACTGAAGCTTTCTTT.

The rearrangement uses TRBV27 and TRBJ2-3; D may match TRBD1 or TRBD2 (6 bases each). Germline V gene lookup returns CDR1 MNHEY and CDR2 SMNVEV (reference sequence). The CDR3 totals 16 residues. V lost 3 bases to trimming and J lost 3 bases, with 16 bases between them. The chain's CDR3 is CASSFAGHGTTDTQYF. In nucleotides, the CDR3 is TGTGCCAGCAGTTTTGCGGGACACGGGACGACAGATACGCAGTATTTT.

This chain uses TRBV9 with TRBJ2-3; 15 bases are shared with TRBD2. In germline, CDR1 is SGDLS, CDR2 YYNGEE. The CDR3 covers 20 residues. The V segment lost 3 bases and the J segment 3 bases; nucleotides outside the gene matches: 14. Written as DNA, the CDR3 is TGTGCCAGCAGCGAGGGAGCCGGACTAGCGGGGGGGCTTAGGACAGATACGCAGTATTTT. Protein sequence: CASSEGAGLAGGLRTDTQYF.